This TCR beta chain was observed in a study of vaccination effects on CD4 cells after COVID-19. This table comes from immunoSEQ multiplex PCR, and its TCRdb copy is limited to in-frame clones, with some not included. The table records about 79,000 clones, 60% to 80% of them present only once. Study observations and caveats: After vaccination, at late timepoints, clones induced by infection and by vaccine contracted markedly.

With respect to this clone: Antigen unknown.

Viral peptide pool expansion of antigen-specific CD4+ T cells preceded sequencing in the ViraFEST assay. Researchers isolated CD4+ T cells once approximately 10 days of culture had elapsed. Researchers reported culturing 2 million to 2.5 million PBMC in each well, adding 10 IU/ml IL-2 and 10 ug/ml peptides. On both days 3 and 7, half of the culture medium was replaced with IL-2 medium. From germline, CDR1 is KGHDR and CDR2 SFDVKD. The CDR3 extends over 14 amino acids. Trimming removed 3 bases from V and 12 bases from J, with 16 bases in between. The sample was CD4+ T cells from PBMCs cultured with HCoV-229E spike peptides, taken before COVID-19 vaccination. The chain uses TRBV24-1 and TRBJ1-4; D remains unclear. This TCR derives from a human donor who received a COVID-19 vaccine. CDR3 protein: CATSDPRFEAQLFF. DNA for the CDR3: TGTGCCACCAGTGATCCCCGTTTTGAGGCCCAACTGTTTTTT.